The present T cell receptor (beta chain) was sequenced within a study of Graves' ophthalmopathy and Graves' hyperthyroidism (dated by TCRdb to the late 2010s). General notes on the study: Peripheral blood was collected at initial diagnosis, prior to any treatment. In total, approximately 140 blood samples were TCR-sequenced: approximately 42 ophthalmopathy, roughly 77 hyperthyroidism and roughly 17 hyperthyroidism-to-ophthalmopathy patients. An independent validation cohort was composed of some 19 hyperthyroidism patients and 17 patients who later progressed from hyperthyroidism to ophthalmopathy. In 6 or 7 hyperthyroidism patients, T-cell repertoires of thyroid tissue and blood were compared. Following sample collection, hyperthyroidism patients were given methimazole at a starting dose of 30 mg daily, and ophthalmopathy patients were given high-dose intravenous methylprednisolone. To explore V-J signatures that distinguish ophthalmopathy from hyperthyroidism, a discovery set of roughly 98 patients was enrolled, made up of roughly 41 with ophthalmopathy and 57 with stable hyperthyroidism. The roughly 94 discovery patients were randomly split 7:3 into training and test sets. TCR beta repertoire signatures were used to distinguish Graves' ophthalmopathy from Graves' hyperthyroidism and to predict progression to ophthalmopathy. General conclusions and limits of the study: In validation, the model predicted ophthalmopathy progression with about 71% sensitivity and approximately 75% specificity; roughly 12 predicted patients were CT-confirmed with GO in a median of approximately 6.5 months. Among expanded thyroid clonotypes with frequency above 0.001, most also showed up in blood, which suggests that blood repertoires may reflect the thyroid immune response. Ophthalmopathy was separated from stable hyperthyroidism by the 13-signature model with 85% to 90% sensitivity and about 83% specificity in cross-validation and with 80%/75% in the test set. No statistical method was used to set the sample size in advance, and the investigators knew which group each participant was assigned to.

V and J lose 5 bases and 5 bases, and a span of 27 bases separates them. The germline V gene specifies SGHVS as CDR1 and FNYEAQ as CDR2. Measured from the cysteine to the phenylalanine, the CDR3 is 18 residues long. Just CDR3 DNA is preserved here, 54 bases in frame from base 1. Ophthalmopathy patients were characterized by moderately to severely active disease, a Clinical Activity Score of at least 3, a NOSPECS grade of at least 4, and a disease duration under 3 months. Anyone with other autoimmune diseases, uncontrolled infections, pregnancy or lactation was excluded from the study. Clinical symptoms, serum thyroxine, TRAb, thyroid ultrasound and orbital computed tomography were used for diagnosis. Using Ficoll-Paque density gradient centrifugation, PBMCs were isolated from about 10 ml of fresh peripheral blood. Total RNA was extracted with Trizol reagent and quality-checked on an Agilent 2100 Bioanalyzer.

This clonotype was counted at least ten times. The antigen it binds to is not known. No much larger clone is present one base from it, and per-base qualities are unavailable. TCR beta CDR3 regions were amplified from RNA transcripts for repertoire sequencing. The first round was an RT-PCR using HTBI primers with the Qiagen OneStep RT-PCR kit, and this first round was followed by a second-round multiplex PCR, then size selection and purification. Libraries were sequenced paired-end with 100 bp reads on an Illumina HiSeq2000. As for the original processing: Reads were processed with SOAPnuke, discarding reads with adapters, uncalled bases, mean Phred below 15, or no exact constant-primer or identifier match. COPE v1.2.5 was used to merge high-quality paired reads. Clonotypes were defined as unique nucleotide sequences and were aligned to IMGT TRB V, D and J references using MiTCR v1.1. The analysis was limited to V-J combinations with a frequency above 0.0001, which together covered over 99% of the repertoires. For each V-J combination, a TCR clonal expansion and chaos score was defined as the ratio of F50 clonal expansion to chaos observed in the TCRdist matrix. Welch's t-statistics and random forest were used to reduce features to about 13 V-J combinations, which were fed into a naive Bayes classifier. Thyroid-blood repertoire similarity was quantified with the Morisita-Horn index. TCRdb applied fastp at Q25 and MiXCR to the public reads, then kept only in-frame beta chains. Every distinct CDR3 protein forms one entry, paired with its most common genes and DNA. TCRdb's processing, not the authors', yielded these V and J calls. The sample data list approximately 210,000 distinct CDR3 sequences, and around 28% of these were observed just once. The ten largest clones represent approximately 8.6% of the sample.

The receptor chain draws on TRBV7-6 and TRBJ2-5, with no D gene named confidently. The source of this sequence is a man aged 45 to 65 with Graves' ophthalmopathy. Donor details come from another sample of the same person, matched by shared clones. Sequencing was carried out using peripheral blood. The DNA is TGTGCCAGCAGCAAAGTCCCGGGCGTGGTGGGGTCGAGGGAGACCCAGTACTTC. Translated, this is CASSKVPGVVGSRETQYF.